The source of this T cell receptor beta chain is a study of blood T cell repertoires in COVID-19. About the study: The cDNA or gDNA used as material had been derived from T cells, B-cell-depleted T cells, or PBMCs.

In the original analysis: Reference gene primer amplification gave nucleated cell count estimates. The table came from immunoSEQ multiplex PCR; TCRdb's copy has only in-frame clones and leaves some out. Clone size and V and J calls were adopted from that table, with D and trimming inferred from the DNA. The sample holds roughly 150,000 clones, 80% to 85% seen once. V lost 3 bases and J lost 2, with 12 bases in between. Germline values: CDR1 SGDLS, CDR2 YYNGEE. The CDR3 length is 15 residues. The sequenced material came from peripheral blood. The TCR sequence derives from a man in his 70s with active or convalescent COVID-19. The chain links TRBV9 to TRBJ1-5; D is perhaps TRBD1 (5 bases). CDR3 residues: CASSETGLGNQPQHF. For the CDR3, the DNA is TGTGCCAGCAGCGAAACAGGCCTTGGCAATCAGCCCCAGCATTTT.